Described below is a single T cell receptor (beta chain) sequence and its context. This clonotype was counted at least ten times. Its recognized antigen is unknown. Base quality data are lacking; no much larger clone is found one base away. The sample is drawn from a study of T cells in Graves' hyperthyroidism and ophthalmopathy (dated 2019 in TCRdb). Background on the whole study: Peripheral blood was collected at initial diagnosis, before any treatment. For training and testing, the 80 to 100 patients in the discovery cohort were randomly divided in a 7:3 ratio. According to the paper, TCR Vbeta CDR3 sequencing was carried out on approximately 140 peripheral blood samples, which came from approximately 41 ophthalmopathy, 70 to 80 hyperthyroidism and approximately 17 progressor patients. Prospective prediction of ophthalmopathy was tested in an independent validation cohort consisting of 18 to 20 hyperthyroidism patients and about 17 patients who later progressed to ophthalmopathy. After sampling, hyperthyroidism patients received methimazole starting at 30 mg daily, and ophthalmopathy patients received high-dose intravenous methylprednisolone. The study also compared thyroid tissue and blood T-cell repertoires from several Graves' hyperthyroidism patients. A discovery cohort of about a hundred patients, about 40 with Graves' ophthalmopathy and 55 to 60 with stable Graves' hyperthyroidism, was used to find distinguishing TCR V-J signatures.

The germline ends are 16 bases apart after V is trimmed by 3 bases and J by 4 bases. Reading the germline V gene gives CDR1 MGHDK and CDR2 SYGVNS. Measured from the cysteine to the phenylalanine, the CDR3 is 15 residues long. Only the CDR3 part of the read is kept: 45 bases, read in frame from the first base. TCR beta CDR3 regions were amplified from RNA transcripts. A first-round RT-PCR of the TCR CDR3 used the HTBI primer set with the Qiagen OneStep RT-PCR kit. The libraries were constructed in a second round of multiplex PCR and then size-selected and purified. Paired-end sequencing of the libraries was performed with 100 bp reads on an Illumina HiSeq2000. The authors processed their data as follows. SOAPnuke was used to process the raw data, throwing out any read that contained adapters or uncalled bases, had a mean Phred below 15, or lacked an exact constant-primer or identifier match. COPE v1.2.5 was used to merge high-quality paired reads, and clonotypes were defined as unique nucleotide sequences. Clonotypes were aligned to IMGT TRBV, TRBD and TRBJ reference segments using MiTCR v1.1. Only V-J combinations with frequency above 0.0001, covering roughly 99% of repertoires, were analysed. A TCS score was defined as the ratio of F50 (clonal expansion) to E x V (chaos), with BLOSUM62-based TCRdist applied between CDR3 peptides within each V-J. Welch's t-statistics and random forest reduced roughly 540 V-J features to 13, which were used in a naive Bayes classifier (R e1071). The similarity between thyroid and blood repertoires was quantified using the Morisita-Horn index. The public reads were reanalyzed by TCRdb: fastp trimming at Q25, MiXCR alignment, in-frame beta chains only. Rows with one shared CDR3 protein collapse into an entry with the most common genes and DNA. TCRdb, rather than the study authors, made the V and J calls. In this sample the table shows about 680,000 distinct CDR3 sequences, around a third of which occur a single time. The ten largest clonotypes hold roughly 31% of the sample.

Results the study describes overall, beyond this receptor: In validation, the model predicted progression to ophthalmopathy with 65% to 71% sensitivity and about 73% specificity, a median of approximately 6.5 months before onset. Most expanded thyroid clonotypes (frequency above 0.001) were also found in blood, which suggests that blood repertoires may mirror thyroid immune responses. Ophthalmopathy was separated from stable hyperthyroidism by a 13 V-J signature model, with about 88% sensitivity and about 81% specificity obtained in cross-validation and 80%/75% obtained in testing. No statistical method was used to fix the sample size in advance, and group allocation was not hidden from the investigators.

Graves' hyperthyroidism was defined as stable when no progression to ophthalmopathy occurred over 18 months of follow-up. Hyperthyroidism patients were aged 18 to 65 years and newly diagnosed, with disease duration of less than 2 months. Any patient with an uncontrolled infection, another autoimmune disease, pregnancy or lactation was excluded. Diagnoses were based on clinical symptoms, serum thyroxine and TRAb, thyroid ultrasound and orbital computed tomography. PBMCs were isolated from approximately 10 ml of fresh peripheral blood by Ficoll-Paque density gradient centrifugation. Total RNA was extracted using Trizol reagent, and RNA quality was assessed on an Agilent 2100 Bioanalyzer.

This TCR was recovered from a woman in her thirties or forties with Graves' hyperthyroidism. The sequence joins TRBV25-1 to TRBJ2-7, with a tentative D gene TRBD2 over 6 matching bases. Sequencing was done on a sample of blood. The bases read TGTGCCAGCAGTGACCCCGGAGGGGCCACTTACGAGCAGTACTTC. It codes for CASSDPGGATYEQYF.